The source of this TCR beta chain is a study of blood T cells in healthy people across ages. In its sample, this clonotype was seen once. Alongside a J-beta primer mix, a sample-barcoded 5' primer served in a second PCR lasting about 7 to 12 cycles. Via MiXCR, TCRdb re-called the 5' RACE reads, giving one row per CDR3 protein. The data contain approximately 1.5 million distinct CDR3 sequences, 35% to 45% of them singletons. V was trimmed by 5 bases and J by 10 bases, leaving 15 bases between them. Germline V gives CDR1 MNHNY, CDR2 SVGAGI (reference sequence). This CDR3 spans 13 amino acids. Sequenced: blood. The chain links TRBV6-6 to TRBJ2-1; D not resolved. The TCR was taken from a woman younger than 35 in good health. CDR3 amino acids: CASSPRSPYEQFF. Here the CDR3 DNA reads TGTGCCAGCAGTCCCCGGTCCCCCTACGAGCAGTTCTTC.